The rows below give T cell receptor beta chains drawn from one sample of a study of T cell repertoires and HLA-DP antigens. Their target antigens are unknown. The data were produced by immunoSEQ multiplex PCR, yet TCRdb's version contains in-frame clones alone and is incomplete. The table shows fewer than 95,000 clones, with around nine tenths occurring only once. The sequencing sample was made of CD4+ T cells from PBMCs. The receptors originated from a man aged 45-65 years in good health and CMV-seronegative. Each CDR3 is given with its conserved first and last residue. A D gene is named only where the DNA matches it firmly. A clone size is listed for some rows: how often the clone was seen (once, few, many), or a class if it is expanded.

V gene	D gene	J gene	clone size	CDR3 DNA	CDR3 protein
TRBV29-1	TRBD1	TRBJ2-7	NA	TGCAGCGTTGAAGATGCTTATGGGACAGGGGGCTACGAGCAGTACTTC	CSVEDAYGTGGYEQYF
TRBV6-1	NA	TRBJ1-6	NA	TGTGCCAGCAGTGTGGAGGCCGGGATCAATTCACCCCTCCACTTT	CASSVEAGINSPLHF
TRBV28	NA	TRBJ2-3	NA	TGTGCCACCGGGGGACGGGATACGCAGTATTTT	CATGGRDTQYF
TRBV18	NA	TRBJ1-1	NA	TGTGCCAGCTCACCACCGTGGGGAGTAACTGAAGCTTTCTTT	CASSPPWGVTEAFF
TRBV6-6	TRBD1	TRBJ1-6	NA	TGTGCCAGCACCAAGGACAGGGGAGGTTCACCCCTCCACTTT	CASTKDRGGSPLHF
TRBV9	NA	TRBJ2-1	NA	TGTGCCAGCAGCGTCGCCGGGGAAAATGAGCAGTTCTTC	CASSVAGENEQFF
TRBV5-1	TRBD1	TRBJ2-3	NA	TGCGCCAGCAGCTCCTACAGGGGGCCGACTCGGGATACGCAGTATTTT	CASSSYRGPTRDTQYF
TRBV7-2	NA	TRBJ1-6	NA	TGTGCCAGCAGCTTAGGGTCAGGAATCGATTCACCCCTCCACTTT	CASSLGSGIDSPLHF
TRBV5-5	TRBD2	TRBJ2-5	NA	TGTGCCAGCAGCCCACCAGGCGGGAGCCAAGAGACCCAGTACTTC	CASSPPGGSQETQYF
TRBV18	NA	TRBJ2-5	NA	TGTGCCAGCTCGCAAGAGACCCAGTACTTC	CASSQETQYF
TRBV5-4	TRBD1	TRBJ2-1	NA	TGTGCCAGCAGCATAGGGACAGGGGGCGATGAGCAGTTCTTC	CASSIGTGGDEQFF
TRBV5-4	NA	TRBJ1-2	NA	TGTGCCAGCAGCCCGGAGCCAGGAAACTATGGCTACACCTTC	CASSPEPGNYGYTF
TRBV13	TRBD1	TRBJ1-6	NA	TGTGCCAGCAGCTTAGTTGACAGGGAAGGATCACCCCTCCACTTT	CASSLVDREGSPLHF
TRBV7-2	NA	TRBJ2-6	NA	TGTGCCAGCACCCCGCAGATCTCTGGGGCCAACGTCCTGACTTTC	CASTPQISGANVLTF
TRBV30	NA	TRBJ1-5	NA	TGTGCCTGGAGTAAGGGCAATCAGCCCCAGCATTTT	CAWSKGNQPQHF
TRBV28	TRBD2	TRBJ2-7	NA	TGTGCCAGCAGGACTCAGCGGGAGAGCTCCTACGAGCAGTACTTC	CASRTQRESSYEQYF
TRBV11-2	NA	TRBJ2-1	few	TGTGCCAGCAGCTTAGGCGAGAACAATGAGCAGTTCTTC	CASSLGENNEQFF